The rows below give T cell receptor beta chains drawn from one sample of a study of T cell repertoires in cytomegalovirus infection. Antigens for these TCRs are unknown. TCRdb fed the reads into MiXCR, producing one record per CDR3 protein. The sample includes 550,000 to 850,000 distinct CDR3 sequences, 30% to 40% of them seen just once. The sample consisted of cultured PBMCs, taken from culture after CMV antigen stimulation. These receptors came from a human donor in good health (CMV status not recorded). Some clones in this sample may be carry-over from other donors' samples. Both conserved end residues are part of each CDR3.

CDR3 protein | CDR3 length | V gene
CSAIGLADTDTQYF | 14 | TRBV20-1
CASSLAYGRTEAFF | 14 | TRBV12-3/TRBV12-4
CASSERRNTGELFF | 14 | TRBV25-1
CASSPKTGQLGGYTF | 15 | TRBV7-2
CASSYSTSTDTQYF | 14 | TRBV6-2/TRBV6-3
CASSWGHRKNTEAFF | 15 | TRBV7-8
CASSGAGFYNEQFF | 14 | TRBV7-9
CASSGQGGTEAFF | 13 | TRBV11-3
CASSLTVPDRDEKLFF | 16 | TRBV7-8
CASSLIRGGGYTF | 13 | TRBV27
CASSKSGGEMAPLHF | 15 | TRBV19
CASSHTTGVTAGANVLTF | 18 | TRBV4-1
CASKSGGGSNQPQHF | 15 | TRBV19
CASSLDLAGNVNTGELFF | 18 | TRBV11-2
CASSPGTGVNQETQYF | 16 | TRBV5-1
CASSPGSHNYGYTF | 14 | TRBV7-2
CASSLLGLNQPQHF | 14 | TRBV19
CASSSLAGVNAGANVLTF | 18 | TRBV7-9
CSAHAAAYAGNTEAFF | 16 | TRBV20-1
CASSIREFYEQYF | 13 | TRBV19
CSAFRGPGNQPQHF | 14 | TRBV20-1
CASSGGRDRQPQHF | 14 | TRBV12-3/TRBV12-4
CATSRDLTEAFF | 12 | TRBV15
CASSWGLTGELFF | 13 | TRBV10-2
CASSLGGPGAYYEQYF | 16 | TRBV7-2
CASSSRDRLNEKLFF | 15 | TRBV4-1
CASSYSQVPPDQPQHF | 16 | TRBV6-2/TRBV6-3
CASSSIAGANNEQFF | 15 | TRBV7-2
CSASLGYSNQPQHF | 14 | TRBV20-1